The subject of this entry is one T cell receptor (beta chain). Its antigen is not known. The data originate from a study of OX40 agonist ivuxolimab in advanced cancers. Notes on the study in general: At doses 0.1 to 3.0 mg/kg, CD4+ and CD8+ clones expanded.

Clones were sequenced by immunoSEQ multiplex PCR, and TCRdb holds only the in-frame ones, with some missing. The sample carries about 79,000 clones, around 92% recorded once. Samples of blood were obtained at baseline, on cycle 4 day 1, and on cycle 7 day 1. The CDR3 runs to 13 residues. The ends were cut back, 7 bases at V and 10 bases at J, with 19 bases in the middle. Germline-derived CDR1 and CDR2 are MNHEY and SVGAGI. This clonotype was sampled from an adult with an advanced solid tumor such as melanoma, head and neck, liver or kidney cancer. The chain links TRBV6-5 to TRBJ1-1; maybe TRBD1 (5 bases). This sample comprised CD4+ or CD8+ T cells sorted from blood, obtained in a trial of the OX40 agonist ivuxolimab. The CDR3: CASTAGRGGVAFF. In DNA form, the CDR3 reads TGTGCCAGCACCGCGGGGCGGGGGGGGGTAGCTTTCTTT.